A selection of T cell receptor beta chains follows, all from one sample in a study of cytotoxic CD8 clonotypes in ibrutinib-treated CLL. Sequencing used immunoSEQ multiplex PCR; TCRdb keeps in-frame clones, though not all of them. The table records approximately 350,000 clones, 67% of them present only once. This material consisted of PBMCs, taken after 36 months of ibrutinib treatment. Every receptor here comes from a human donor with chronic lymphocytic leukemia. CDR3s include the opening cysteine and the closing phenylalanine or tryptophan. Each record gives: D gene, clone size, J gene, V gene, CDR3 DNA, CDR3 protein. A D gene is named only where the DNA matches it firmly. Clone size is not always given. Where it is, it says once, few, many or a class for expanded clones.

d_call: NA; clone_size: few; j_call: TRBJ2-7; v_call: TRBV6-4; cdr3_nt: TGTGCCAGCAGTGACTCCCCCTCCTACGAGCAGTACTTC; cdr3_aa: CASSDSPSYEQYF
d_call: TRBD2; clone_size: NA; j_call: TRBJ2-1; v_call: TRBV10-3; cdr3_nt: TGTGCCATCAGCTTAAGCGGGAGTGGGGACAATGAGCAGTTCTTC; cdr3_aa: CAISLSGSGDNEQFF
d_call: NA; clone_size: few; j_call: TRBJ2-5; v_call: TRBV9; cdr3_nt: TGTGCCAGCAGCCCCGGCGGACGAGAGACCCAGTACTTC; cdr3_aa: CASSPGGRETQYF
d_call: NA; clone_size: NA; j_call: TRBJ2-6; v_call: TRBV5-1; cdr3_nt: TGCGCCAGCAGCGTAACCTCTGGGGCCAACGTCCTGACTTTC; cdr3_aa: CASSVTSGANVLTF
d_call: NA; clone_size: NA; j_call: TRBJ2-3; v_call: TRBV19; cdr3_nt: TGTGCCACCTCGGGAGACCCTAGCACAGATACGCAGTATTTT; cdr3_aa: CATSGDPSTDTQYF
d_call: NA; clone_size: few; j_call: TRBJ1-6; v_call: TRBV19; cdr3_nt: TGTGCCAGTAGTATAGGCACAGATCGACGGTCACCCCTCCACTTT; cdr3_aa: CASSIGTDRRSPLHF
d_call: TRBD1; clone_size: NA; j_call: TRBJ1-1; v_call: TRBV4-1; cdr3_nt: TGCGCCAGCAGCCAAGTTCTCCTAGGACAGGGGGCCGGCACTGAAGCTTTCTTT; cdr3_aa: CASSQVLLGQGAGTEAFF
d_call: TRBD2; clone_size: NA; j_call: TRBJ2-7; v_call: TRBV2; cdr3_nt: TGTGCCACAGACGGGGGGGCCACGCGGGAGCAGTACTTC; cdr3_aa: CATDGGATREQYF
d_call: NA; clone_size: NA; j_call: TRBJ1-2; v_call: TRBV9; cdr3_nt: TGTGCCAGCAGCCCAGCCTGGGTGCCCTATGGCTACACCTTC; cdr3_aa: CASSPAWVPYGYTF
d_call: NA; clone_size: NA; j_call: TRBJ2-7; v_call: TRBV4-2; cdr3_nt: TGTGCCAGCAGCCAACCTGGCCTAGAGCAGTACTTC; cdr3_aa: CASSQPGLEQYF
d_call: NA; clone_size: NA; j_call: TRBJ2-5; v_call: TRBV11-2; cdr3_nt: TGTGCCAGCAGCTACTCGGGATCCCCTTCAGGGACCCAGTACTTC; cdr3_aa: CASSYSGSPSGTQYF
d_call: TRBD1; clone_size: NA; j_call: TRBJ1-2; v_call: TRBV5-1; cdr3_nt: TGCGCCAGCAGCGCCGGGGCAGGGGGCCCCCGTGGCTACACCTTC; cdr3_aa: CASSAGAGGPRGYTF
d_call: NA; clone_size: NA; j_call: TRBJ1-5; v_call: TRBV13; cdr3_nt: TGTGCCAGCAGCTCGAGGGGGGGCAATCAGCCCCAGCATTTT; cdr3_aa: CASSSRGGNQPQHF
d_call: NA; clone_size: NA; j_call: TRBJ2-5; v_call: TRBV7-2; cdr3_nt: TGTGCCAGCAGCTTAGGGATAACGGAGACCCAGTACTTC; cdr3_aa: CASSLGITETQYF
d_call: TRBD2; clone_size: few; j_call: TRBJ2-7; v_call: TRBV5-4; cdr3_nt: TGTGCCAGCAGCTTGGCCCGGGGGGGGTCCTACGAGCAGTACTTC; cdr3_aa: CASSLARGGSYEQYF
d_call: NA; clone_size: NA; j_call: TRBJ2-1; v_call: TRBV4-1; cdr3_nt: TGCGCCAGCAGCCAAGACCCGGCGGGACGCTTGAATGAGCAGTTCTTC; cdr3_aa: CASSQDPAGRLNEQFF
d_call: TRBD1; clone_size: NA; j_call: TRBJ2-5; v_call: TRBV4-1; cdr3_nt: TGCGCCAGCAGCCAACCAACAGGGGGCCGGGAGACCCAGTACTTC; cdr3_aa: CASSQPTGGRETQYF
d_call: NA; clone_size: NA; j_call: TRBJ1-2; v_call: TRBV18; cdr3_nt: TGTGCCAGCTCGCGAGACCCTTTACAGGGCAGGGGCTATGGCTACACCTTC; cdr3_aa: CASSRDPLQGRGYGYTF
d_call: TRBD2; clone_size: NA; j_call: TRBJ2-7; v_call: TRBV7-9; cdr3_nt: TGTGCCAGCAGCTTAGCCGCCGCCACTAGCGACTACGAGCAGTACTTC; cdr3_aa: CASSLAAATSDYEQYF
d_call: TRBD1; clone_size: NA; j_call: TRBJ2-1; v_call: TRBV29-1; cdr3_nt: TGCAGCGTGCCAGACAGGGCCCAGCAGTTCTTC; cdr3_aa: CSVPDRAQQFF
d_call: NA; clone_size: NA; j_call: TRBJ1-3; v_call: TRBV29-1; cdr3_nt: TGCAGCGTTGAAGACCCGTACTCTGGAAACACCATATATTTT; cdr3_aa: CSVEDPYSGNTIYF
d_call: TRBD2; clone_size: NA; j_call: TRBJ2-1; v_call: TRBV7-9; cdr3_nt: TGTGCCAGCAGCTTTACACTAGCGGGAAGGGGGAGTGAGCAGTTCTTC; cdr3_aa: CASSFTLAGRGSEQFF
d_call: NA; clone_size: NA; j_call: TRBJ1-4; v_call: TRBV7-2; cdr3_nt: TGTGCCAGCAGGACGGCAACTAATGAAAAACTGTTTTTT; cdr3_aa: CASRTATNEKLFF
d_call: NA; clone_size: NA; j_call: TRBJ2-7; v_call: TRBV28; cdr3_nt: TGTGCCAGCAGTTATGCGGGGGCAGGGAGGGAGCAGTACTTC; cdr3_aa: CASSYAGAGREQYF
d_call: TRBD1; clone_size: few; j_call: TRBJ2-2; v_call: TRBV29-1; cdr3_nt: TGCAGCGTAGAACAGGGGGCGGGAACCGGGGAGCTGTTTTTT; cdr3_aa: CSVEQGAGTGELFF
d_call: NA; clone_size: NA; j_call: TRBJ2-5; v_call: TRBV7-3; cdr3_nt: TGTGCCAGCAGCTTAGTCATAGGGGAACAAGAGACCCAGTACTTC; cdr3_aa: CASSLVIGEQETQYF
d_call: NA; clone_size: NA; j_call: TRBJ1-5; v_call: TRBV6-1; cdr3_nt: TGTGCCAGCAGCCCCCGTTGGGGAGTCAATCAGCCCCAGCATTTT; cdr3_aa: CASSPRWGVNQPQHF
d_call: TRBD2; clone_size: NA; j_call: TRBJ2-3; v_call: TRBV18; cdr3_nt: TGTGCCAGCTCACCACGGGACAGGGGACTAGCGGGGGCAGATACGCAGTATTTT; cdr3_aa: CASSPRDRGLAGADTQYF
d_call: TRBD1; clone_size: NA; j_call: TRBJ2-5; v_call: TRBV10-3; cdr3_nt: TGTGCCACCCAAGGACAGGACGGGCACGCGGCCCAGTACTTC; cdr3_aa: CATQGQDGHAAQYF
d_call: TRBD1; clone_size: NA; j_call: TRBJ2-3; v_call: TRBV5-6; cdr3_nt: TGTGCCAGCAGCACCGGGGAGACAGGGGATTACTCTAGCACAGATACGCAGTATTTT; cdr3_aa: CASSTGETGDYSSTDTQYF
d_call: NA; clone_size: few; j_call: TRBJ2-7; v_call: TRBV27; cdr3_nt: TGTGCCACCTCCTGGGGGGGGCGGCCTTACGAGCAGTACTTC; cdr3_aa: CATSWGGRPYEQYF
d_call: TRBD1; clone_size: NA; j_call: TRBJ2-2; v_call: TRBV29-1; cdr3_nt: TGCAGCGCCCCGGGGGGACAGGGAAGCACCGGGGAGCTGTTTTTT; cdr3_aa: CSAPGGQGSTGELFF
d_call: NA; clone_size: NA; j_call: TRBJ1-3; v_call: TRBV9; cdr3_nt: TGTGCCAGCAGCGTAGCTGGGGGCAGGGGTGGAAACACCATATATTTT; cdr3_aa: CASSVAGGRGGNTIYF
d_call: NA; clone_size: NA; j_call: TRBJ1-5; v_call: TRBV6-1; cdr3_nt: TGTGCCAGCAGTGAATCTCTGGGGTTCTCTCAGCCCCAGCATTTT; cdr3_aa: CASSESLGFSQPQHF
d_call: TRBD1; clone_size: NA; j_call: TRBJ2-1; v_call: TRBV29-1; cdr3_nt: TGCAGCGTTGTTGGGACAGGGACCAATGAGCAGTTCTTC; cdr3_aa: CSVVGTGTNEQFF
d_call: NA; clone_size: NA; j_call: TRBJ2-2; v_call: TRBV20-1; cdr3_nt: TGCAGTGCTAGTAGCCCCGGGGAGCTGTTTTTT; cdr3_aa: CSASSPGELFF
d_call: TRBD2; clone_size: NA; j_call: TRBJ2-7; v_call: TRBV7-8; cdr3_nt: TGTGCCAGCAGCTTAAATGGGCTGCGGGAGTTCAACGAGCAGTACTTC; cdr3_aa: CASSLNGLREFNEQYF
d_call: NA; clone_size: NA; j_call: TRBJ2-7; v_call: TRBV2; cdr3_nt: TGTGCCAGCAGGGACAGGAGGGGATCCTACGAGCAGTACTTC; cdr3_aa: CASRDRRGSYEQYF
d_call: NA; clone_size: NA; j_call: TRBJ2-4; v_call: TRBV7-8; cdr3_nt: TGTGCCAGCAGCTTAGACCAGCTTCAAAACATTCAGTACTTC; cdr3_aa: CASSLDQLQNIQYF
d_call: NA; clone_size: NA; j_call: TRBJ2-5; v_call: TRBV28; cdr3_nt: TGTGCCAGCAGTTTACCGGGTCGAGAGACCCAGTACTTC; cdr3_aa: CASSLPGRETQYF
d_call: NA; clone_size: NA; j_call: TRBJ1-2; v_call: TRBV6-5; cdr3_nt: TGTGCCAGCAGGTTCAGGGAGTATGGCTACACCTTC; cdr3_aa: CASRFREYGYTF
d_call: NA; clone_size: NA; j_call: TRBJ1-2; v_call: TRBV7-8; cdr3_nt: TGTGCCAGCAGTCGCACGCAGGGTTACGGCTACACCTTC; cdr3_aa: CASSRTQGYGYTF
d_call: NA; clone_size: NA; j_call: TRBJ2-7; v_call: TRBV19; cdr3_nt: TGTGCCAGTAGTATTGGCGGTTGGAGCTCCTACGAGCAGTACTTC; cdr3_aa: CASSIGGWSSYEQYF
d_call: NA; clone_size: NA; j_call: TRBJ1-5; v_call: TRBV6-6; cdr3_nt: TGTGCCAGCAGTTACTCAGGGCCCTATAGCAATCAGCCCCAGCATTTT; cdr3_aa: CASSYSGPYSNQPQHF
d_call: NA; clone_size: NA; j_call: TRBJ2-3; v_call: TRBV11-2; cdr3_nt: TGTGCCAGCAGCTCGAAAGTAGTAACAACTAGCACAGATACGCAGTATTTT; cdr3_aa: CASSSKVVTTSTDTQYF
d_call: NA; clone_size: NA; j_call: TRBJ1-5; v_call: TRBV18; cdr3_nt: TGTGCCAGCTCAGCCACAGGGCTTAGCAATCAGCCCCAGCATTTT; cdr3_aa: CASSATGLSNQPQHF
d_call: NA; clone_size: NA; j_call: TRBJ2-7; v_call: TRBV5-1; cdr3_nt: TGCGCCAGCAGCTTGGGCCTCCGGGGCGACGAGCAGTACTTC; cdr3_aa: CASSLGLRGDEQYF
d_call: TRBD1; clone_size: NA; j_call: TRBJ2-2; v_call: TRBV10-3; cdr3_nt: TGTGCCATCAGCCCCGGGACAGGGGACACCGGGGAGCTGTTTTTT; cdr3_aa: CAISPGTGDTGELFF
d_call: TRBD1; clone_size: NA; j_call: TRBJ1-5; v_call: TRBV10-3; cdr3_nt: TGTGCCATCAGGGGGGAGACAGGGCTCCAGCCCCAGCATTTT; cdr3_aa: CAIRGETGLQPQHF
d_call: NA; clone_size: NA; j_call: TRBJ1-1; v_call: TRBV23-1; cdr3_nt: TGCGCCAGCAGTCAATCGGTTCAAGTTGCAGGTTCCACTGAAGCTTTCTTT; cdr3_aa: CASSQSVQVAGSTEAFF
d_call: NA; clone_size: NA; j_call: TRBJ1-5; v_call: TRBV6-1; cdr3_nt: TGTGCCAGCAGTGAACGGATGGGCAATCAGCCCCAGCATTTT; cdr3_aa: CASSERMGNQPQHF
d_call: TRBD2; clone_size: few; j_call: TRBJ2-1; v_call: TRBV5-1; cdr3_nt: TGCGCCAGCAGCACCCGACTAGCGGGGGGCTACAATGAGCAGTTCTTC; cdr3_aa: CASSTRLAGGYNEQFF
d_call: NA; clone_size: NA; j_call: TRBJ2-3; v_call: TRBV1; cdr3_nt: TGCACCAGCAGCCAAGCGGGACTTCCGCAGTATTTT; cdr3_aa: CTSSQAGLPQYF